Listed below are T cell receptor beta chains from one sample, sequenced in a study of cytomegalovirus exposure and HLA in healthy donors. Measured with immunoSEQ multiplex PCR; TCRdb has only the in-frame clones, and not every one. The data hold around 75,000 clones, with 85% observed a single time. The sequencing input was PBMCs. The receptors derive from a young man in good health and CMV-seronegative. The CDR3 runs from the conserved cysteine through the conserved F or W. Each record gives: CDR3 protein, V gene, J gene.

CDR3: CASSVVSGDGYGYTF
V: TRBV9
J: TRBJ1-2

CDR3: CASNDLRQPQHF
V: TRBV7-2
J: TRBJ1-5

CDR3: CASSLRVAGGLRAQYF
V: TRBV2
J: TRBJ2-3

CDR3: CASSQGYTNEKLFF
V: TRBV9
J: TRBJ1-4

CDR3: CASSLEGSGAEAFF
V: TRBV5-1
J: TRBJ1-1

CDR3: CAIAGSSTDTQYF
V: TRBV25-1
J: TRBJ2-3

CDR3: CASSVASGRATGELFF
V: TRBV9
J: TRBJ2-2

CDR3: CAIRSSLGENTGELFF
V: TRBV10-3
J: TRBJ2-2

CDR3: CASSRLWDRGNIQYF
V: TRBV4-2
J: TRBJ2-4

CDR3: CASSQGPVAGGGETQYF
V: TRBV4-2
J: TRBJ2-5

CDR3: CASSPRSDRERGYTF
V: TRBV5-5
J: TRBJ1-2

CDR3: CATQGRIYGYTF
V: TRBV19
J: TRBJ1-2

CDR3: CASSSDSNQPQHF
V: TRBV5-1
J: TRBJ1-5

CDR3: CASSPISGHPPQPQHF
V: TRBV7-2
J: TRBJ1-5

CDR3: CASSFRDRVLGNYGYTF
V: TRBV27
J: TRBJ1-2

CDR3: CASSQRTGGMNTEAFF
V: TRBV5-1
J: TRBJ1-1

CDR3: CASSLLYSDGYTF
V: TRBV5-1
J: TRBJ1-2

CDR3: CASSEAILLRDRVNNEQFF
V: TRBV6-1
J: TRBJ2-1

CDR3: CASSLVGQGDLNEQFF
V: TRBV5-6
J: TRBJ2-1

CDR3: CASRPDRAEDEKLFF
V: TRBV27
J: TRBJ1-4

CDR3: CASLQGYGQPQHF
V: TRBV19
J: TRBJ1-5

CDR3: CASSLTTSSYEQYF
V: TRBV27
J: TRBJ2-7

CDR3: CASSLALSNSPLHF
V: TRBV5-1
J: TRBJ1-6

CDR3: CASSLGRWGDTQYF
V: TRBV5-4
J: TRBJ2-3

CDR3: CASSRDMNTEAFF
V: TRBV5-1
J: TRBJ1-1

CDR3: CASSLRFITGGDEQFF
V: TRBV11-3
J: TRBJ2-1

CDR3: CAISESSGSTNEKLFF
V: TRBV10-3
J: TRBJ1-4

CDR3: CASSLAAERQETQYF
V: TRBV5-1
J: TRBJ2-5

CDR3: CASSSTSGGQETQYF
V: TRBV9
J: TRBJ2-5

CDR3: CASSGSLGLVGDEQYF
V: TRBV7-2
J: TRBJ2-7

CDR3: CATSRGRLPGQGSYNSPLHF
V: TRBV15
J: TRBJ1-6

CDR3: CAISDPRGGNTIYF
V: TRBV10-3
J: TRBJ1-3

CDR3: CASSSPGVSGYTF
V: TRBV28
J: TRBJ1-2

CDR3: CASRVGGQNQPQHF
V: TRBV6-1
J: TRBJ1-5

CDR3: CASGGGFGISQSSYNEQFF
V: TRBV28
J: TRBJ2-1

CDR3: CAWTQTGPNEKLFF
V: TRBV30
J: TRBJ1-4

CDR3: CASSPQGEATGKQYF
V: TRBV6-5
J: TRBJ2-7

CDR3: CASSHPRATLQGDTQYF
V: TRBV4-1
J: TRBJ2-3

CDR3: CASSLARDTSSGNTIYF
V: TRBV7-2
J: TRBJ1-3

CDR3: CASSLSETGELFF
V: TRBV27
J: TRBJ2-2

CDR3: CASSLVQGTEAFF
V: TRBV7-8
J: TRBJ1-1

CDR3: CASSPSGLAGGLQYNEQFF
V: TRBV7-2
J: TRBJ2-1

CDR3: CASRIGGLGAGNTIYF
V: TRBV7-2
J: TRBJ1-3

CDR3: CASSLTPGTNQPQHF
V: TRBV7-2
J: TRBJ1-5

CDR3: CASTRSRVQPQHF
V: TRBV7-8
J: TRBJ1-5

CDR3: CASSYNDEQFF
V: TRBV11-2
J: TRBJ2-1

CDR3: CASSVHGTSGTDTQYF
V: TRBV6-4
J: TRBJ2-3

CDR3: CASSLNEQFF
V: TRBV6-7
J: TRBJ2-1

CDR3: CAWSQMAEAFF
V: TRBV30
J: TRBJ1-1

CDR3: CAGSAGGPGDTQYF
V: TRBV5-1
J: TRBJ2-3

CDR3: CASSLQGPYEQYF
V: TRBV6-5
J: TRBJ2-7

CDR3: CASGWGVETQYF
V: TRBV12-5
J: TRBJ2-5

CDR3: CASNPTVFFSYEQYF
V: TRBV28
J: TRBJ2-7

CDR3: CASSLAQVYSDTQYF
V: TRBV5-1
J: TRBJ2-3

CDR3: CATSRQGSYNEQFF
V: TRBV15
J: TRBJ2-1

CDR3: CASSQDGGGSYNEQFF
V: TRBV4-3
J: TRBJ2-1

CDR3: CASSLSDGTGYGYTF
V: TRBV5-5
J: TRBJ1-2

CDR3: CASSFGQGYEQYF
V: TRBV27
J: TRBJ2-7

CDR3: CASSYLRGGNEQFF
V: TRBV6-5
J: TRBJ2-1

CDR3: CASSLRGQGFLGYTF
V: TRBV5-8
J: TRBJ1-2